This TCR beta chain was recovered during a study of TIL therapy for anti-PD-1-resistant metastatic lung cancer (dated by TCRdb to about 2021). About the investigation overall: Tumors were harvested before any PD-1/PD-L1 blockade; patients then received nivolumab, and those progressing received lymphodepletion, expanded TIL infusion and IL-2. A median age of around 54 years (range about 38-85) and a median tumor PD-L1 proportion score of more than 5% were recorded among enrolled patients. The cohort was composed predominantly of lung adenocarcinoma, with a few EGFR-mutant and two ALK-rearranged tumors included, and half of patients were identified as current or former smokers. A median non-synonymous tumor mutation burden of about 1.5 mutations per megabase was determined across the cohort by whole-exome sequencing. Tumor and peripheral blood T cell receptor beta sequencing was used to track clonotypes across tumor, expanded TIL product and serial blood samples. Summary of the overall study and its limitations: The cohort was highly selected, with more treatment-naive, never-smoker and oncogene-addicted patients than typical, limiting generalizability. The study protocol defined all tumor marker inferences as exploratory. The baseline peripheral repertoire was partially replaced by infused TIL clonotypes, which then decayed over months, and no apparent association between persistence and response was found.

The CDR3 sequence holds 14 residues, the cysteine and phenylalanine included. Only the CDR3 portion is preserved as DNA: 42 bases, with reading frame beginning at the first base. Clipping removes 3 bases from V and 5 bases from J, with 5 as the unmatched junction base count. Based on the germline V gene, the CDR1 and CDR2 sequences are SGHRS and YFSETQ. Reading the label with the study, this specimen's time point is: pre-treatment sample, taken before nivolumab and TIL therapy. A phase I trial run at two centers enrolled adults with stage 4 NSCLC between 2017 and 2020. Samples came from a single-arm, open-label phase I trial of tumor-infiltrating lymphocyte therapy with nivolumab in advanced non-small cell lung cancer. Blood mononuclear cells were isolated from EDTA tubes by Ficoll gradient and were snap-frozen as pellets, and DNA was extracted with a Qiagen mini-prep kit. Remarks on this clone: It has no known antigen specificity. One base away there is no much larger clone; base qualities are not given.

The immunoSEQ v3 hsTCRB kit was used to amplify TCR beta CDR3 regions from genomic DNA through bias-controlled multiplex PCR. An Illumina NextSeq 500 was used to sequence the TCR libraries, reaching approximately 2 million read pairs at survey level or about 4.5-6.5 million at deep level. From the authors' description of their analysis: V, D and J genes were assigned, non-productive sequences were removed, and clonality was reported by immunoSEQ Analyzer software. To compare repertoires between infused TIL and blood, productive Simpson clonality was used along with the Morisita overlap index of productive TRB rearrangements. The absolute count of a clonotype in blood was estimated by multiplying the lymphocyte count by the CD3+ fraction and by the productive frequency of the clone. TCRdb stores this immuneACCESS table with in-frame sequences only. Part of the clones is absent; in the studies checked, under half of the shortfall reflects unresolved V genes, and no reason is known for the rest. Clonal size and the V and J genes are those of that table, whereas D and trimming came from the DNA. The sample table records around 55,000 clones; 75% to 90% of these occur just once. The ten largest clonotypes hold about 2.7% of the sample.

The sequenced sample was blood, obtained at baseline. Rearrangement joined TRBV5-1 to TRBJ2-3, and TRBD1 aligns with 8 junction nucleotides. The clonotype originates from a person aged 25 to 85 with non-small cell lung cancer. The CDR3 reads CASSSGTGRDTQYF. The DNA sequence is TGCGCCAGCAGCTCCGGGACAGGTAGAGATACGCAGTATTTT.